This is a list of T cell receptor beta chains from one sample in a study of control samples from healthy donors and cancer patients. Data came from immunoSEQ multiplex PCR; TCRdb stores just in-frame clones and leaves some out. The sample has about 160,000 clones; more than 85% are singletons. The sequencing input was blood. These receptors were obtained from a man in his late teens or twenties in good health. Both conserved end residues are part of each CDR3. A D gene is named only where the DNA matches it firmly. A clone size is listed for some rows: how often the clone was seen (once, few, many), or a class if it is expanded.

TRBD1 | TRBJ1-6 | . | TRBV7-3 | TGTGCCAGCAGCTCGCAGGGGGTCAATTCACCCCTCCACTTT | CASSSQGVNSPLHF
TRBD2 | TRBJ2-3 | . | TRBV20-1 | TGCAGTGCTAGTCTTCCAAGCGGGAGGGCCGCGGATACGCAGTATTTT | CSASLPSGRAADTQYF
. | TRBJ2-2 | few | TRBV5-1 | TGCGCCAGCAGCTTGGTCTTCAGGTCCTTCATGGGCACCGGGGAGCTGTTTTTT | CASSLVFRSFMGTGELFF
. | TRBJ2-7 | . | TRBV6-1 | TGTGCCAGCAGTGAAGTGGTTGCCTCCTACGAGCAGTACTTC | CASSEVVASYEQYF
. | TRBJ1-2 | . | TRBV2 | TGTGCCAGCAGGAGTCTAATATCTAGCTATGGCTACACCTTC | CASRSLISSYGYTF
. | TRBJ2-7 | . | TRBV13 | TGTGCCAGCAGCTTCTCCACGACGGTTTCCTACGAGCAGTACTTC | CASSFSTTVSYEQYF
. | TRBJ2-7 | . | TRBV27 | TGTGCCAGCAGTTTATCGAGAGTGCAAGCCTACGAGCAGTACTTC | CASSLSRVQAYEQYF
TRBD2 | TRBJ2-1 | . | TRBV4-3 | TGCGCCAGCAGCCCTCCCCGGACTAGCGGGAGAGTAGGTGAGCAGTTCTTC | CASSPPRTSGRVGEQFF
. | TRBJ2-5 | . | TRBV19 | TGTGCCAGTAGTATAATAGGGAAAGAGACCCAGTACTTC | CASSIIGKETQYF
TRBD1 | TRBJ2-7 | . | TRBV30 | TGTGCCTGGAGTGTACTCGCGTCACAGGGGGACGAGCAGTACTTC | CAWSVLASQGDEQYF
. | TRBJ2-3 | . | TRBV14 | TGTGCCAGCAGCCAAGTACGTGGGGGAGGTACGCAGTATTTT | CASSQVRGGGTQYF
. | TRBJ1-3 | . | TRBV10-3 | TGTGCCATCAGTGGTCTTCAAAGGGAGATCTCTGGAAACACCATATATTTT | CAISGLQREISGNTIYF
TRBD1 | TRBJ1-1 | . | TRBV30 | TGTGCCTGGAGTGCCGAGGGGGCAGGGGAAGCTTTCTTT | CAWSAEGAGEAFF
TRBD2 | TRBJ2-7 | . | TRBV6-2/TRBV6-3 | TGTGCCAGCAGTTACTCCCGGACTAGCGACTACGAGCAGTACTTC | CASSYSRTSDYEQYF
. | TRBJ1-6 | . | TRBV4-1 | TGCGCCAGCAGCCAGATCGGGATCTCCTATAATTCACCCCTCCACTTT | CASSQIGISYNSPLHF
. | TRBJ1-4 | . | TRBV30 | TGTGCCTGGAGCCCGAGTACCTGGGGTGAAAAACTGTTTTTT | CAWSPSTWGEKLFF
. | TRBJ2-5 | . | TRBV27 | TGTGCCAGCAGTTTATTCCTCTCGGGGGAGACCCAGTACTTC | CASSLFLSGETQYF
. | TRBJ1-1 | . | TRBV6-5 | TGTGCCAGCAGAATAGAAACAGGGATGGGCACTGAAGCTTTCTTT | CASRIETGMGTEAFF
. | TRBJ1-2 | . | TRBV29-1 | TGCAGCGCCGGGGGGACTTATGGCTACACCTTC | CSAGGTYGYTF
. | TRBJ1-5 | . | TRBV30 | TGTGCCTGCCAATGGAATAGCAATCAGCCCCAGCATTTT | CACQWNSNQPQHF
. | TRBJ1-2 | . | TRBV7-9 | TGTGCCAGCAGCTTTGCCCAGGACGGCTACACCTTC | CASSFAQDGYTF
TRBD1 | TRBJ1-6 | . | TRBV19 | TGTGCCAGTAGAGACGGACAGGAATACAATTCACCCCTCCACTTT | CASRDGQEYNSPLHF
. | TRBJ1-3 | . | TRBV27 | TGTGCCAGCAGTAAAGTGCAGGGGGGAAACACCATATATTTT | CASSKVQGGNTIYF
. | TRBJ1-1 | . | TRBV4-3 | TGCGCCAGCAGCCAGGCAGAAGACAGGAACACTGAAGCTTTCTTT | CASSQAEDRNTEAFF
. | TRBJ1-1 | once | TRBV9 | TGTGCCAGCAGCCCGCGAGGGGCGGTCACTGAAGCTTTCTTT | CASSPRGAVTEAFF
. | TRBJ1-5 | . | TRBV2 | TGTGCCAGCAGTAGAGTAAGCAATCAGCCCCAGCATTTT | CASSRVSNQPQHF
TRBD1 | TRBJ1-2 | . | TRBV30 | TGTGCCTGGAGTATCACAGGGGGCTATGGCTACACCTTC | CAWSITGGYGYTF